This T cell receptor (beta chain) emerged from a study of T cell responses to AZD1222 COVID-19 vaccine. Trimming took 2 bases from V and 0 from J, leaving 8 bases between them. This CDR3 has 14 amino acids. Germline assignment: CDR1 GTSNPN and CDR2 SVGIG (reference sequence). Note on this clone: Its antigen is undetermined.

Study-level results: Only after the peak T cell response were repertoires sampled.

Sequencing used immunoSEQ multiplex PCR; TCRdb keeps in-frame clones, though not all of them. Of about 94,000 clones in the sample, roughly 85% were seen once. The sequence was obtained from an adult who received the AZD1222 COVID-19 vaccine. The chain joins TRBV30 to TRBJ1-3; D not certain. The specimen was peripheral blood, collected 28 days after the second AZD1222 dose. CDR3 amino acids: CAWSNGYSGNTIYF. Here the CDR3 DNA reads TGTGCCTGGAGTAACGGATACTCTGGAAACACCATATATTTT.